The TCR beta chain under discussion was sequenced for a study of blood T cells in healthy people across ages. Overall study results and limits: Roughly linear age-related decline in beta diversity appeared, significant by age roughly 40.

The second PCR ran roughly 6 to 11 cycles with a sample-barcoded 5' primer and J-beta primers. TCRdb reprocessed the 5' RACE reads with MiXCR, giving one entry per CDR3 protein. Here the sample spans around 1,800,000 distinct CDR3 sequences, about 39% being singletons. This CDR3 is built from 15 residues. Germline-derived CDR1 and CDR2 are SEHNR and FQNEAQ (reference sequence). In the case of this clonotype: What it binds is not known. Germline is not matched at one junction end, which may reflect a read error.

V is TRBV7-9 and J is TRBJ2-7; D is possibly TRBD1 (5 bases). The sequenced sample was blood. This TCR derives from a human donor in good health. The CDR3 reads CTSSPDLRASYEQYF. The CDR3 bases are TGTACCAGCAGCCCGGACCTCAGGGCGTCCTACGAGCAGTACTTC.